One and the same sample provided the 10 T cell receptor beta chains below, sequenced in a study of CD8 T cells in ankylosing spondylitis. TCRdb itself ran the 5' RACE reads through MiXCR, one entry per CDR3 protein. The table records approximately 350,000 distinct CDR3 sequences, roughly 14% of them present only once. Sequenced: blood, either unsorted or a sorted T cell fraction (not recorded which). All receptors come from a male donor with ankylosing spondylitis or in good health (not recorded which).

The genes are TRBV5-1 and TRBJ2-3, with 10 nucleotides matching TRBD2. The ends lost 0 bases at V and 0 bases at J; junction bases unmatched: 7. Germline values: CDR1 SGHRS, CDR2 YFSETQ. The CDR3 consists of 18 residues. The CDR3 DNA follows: TGCGCCAGCAGCTTGGAAGCGGGGGGGAGCCATAGCACAGATACGCAGTATTTT. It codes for CASSLEAGGSHSTDTQYF.

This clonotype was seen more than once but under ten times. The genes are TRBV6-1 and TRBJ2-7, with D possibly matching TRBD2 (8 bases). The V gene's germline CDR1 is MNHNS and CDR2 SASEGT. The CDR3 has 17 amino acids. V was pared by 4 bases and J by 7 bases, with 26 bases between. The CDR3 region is CASSVREGALPTREQYF. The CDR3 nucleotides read TGTGCCAGCAGTGTCCGGGAGGGGGCCCTACCTACGCGGGAGCAGTACTTC.

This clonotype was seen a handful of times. The CDR3 nucleotides read TGCGCCAGCAGCCCTAGCGACGCCACAGATACGCAGTATTTT. Amino acids: CASSPSDATDTQYF. The J gene is TRBJ2-3, the V gene TRBV5-1; maybe TRBD2 (6 bases). The CDR3 runs 14 residues. V dropped 4 bases and J dropped 2 bases, with 11 bases sitting between them. Per germline, CDR1 SGHRS and CDR2 YFSETQ.

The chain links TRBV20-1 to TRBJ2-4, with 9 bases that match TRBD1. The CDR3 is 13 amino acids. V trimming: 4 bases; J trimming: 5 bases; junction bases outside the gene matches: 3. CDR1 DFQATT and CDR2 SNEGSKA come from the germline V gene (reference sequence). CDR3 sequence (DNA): TGCAGTGCTAACCGGGACAGGGAAAACATTCAGTACTTC. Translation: CSANRDRENIQYF.

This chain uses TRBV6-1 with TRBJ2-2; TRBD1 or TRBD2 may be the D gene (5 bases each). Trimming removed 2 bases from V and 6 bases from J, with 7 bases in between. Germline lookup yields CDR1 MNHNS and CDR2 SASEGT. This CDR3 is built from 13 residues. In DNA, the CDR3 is TGTGCCAGCAGTGAATCGGGACCCGGGGAGCTGTTTTTT. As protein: CASSESGPGELFF.

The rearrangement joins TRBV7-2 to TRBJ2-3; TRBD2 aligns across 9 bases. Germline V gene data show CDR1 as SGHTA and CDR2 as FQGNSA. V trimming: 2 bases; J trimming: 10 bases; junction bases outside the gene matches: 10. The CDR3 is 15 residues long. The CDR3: CASSLPGLAGLAQYF. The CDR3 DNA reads TGTGCCAGCAGCTTACCGGGCCTAGCGGGATTAGCGCAGTATTTT.

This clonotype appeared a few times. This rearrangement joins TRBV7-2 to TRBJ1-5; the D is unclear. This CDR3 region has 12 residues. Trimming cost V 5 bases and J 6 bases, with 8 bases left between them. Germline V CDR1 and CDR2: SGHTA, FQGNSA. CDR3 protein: CASSDTAQPQHF. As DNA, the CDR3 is TGTGCCAGCAGCGATACAGCTCAGCCCCAGCATTTT.

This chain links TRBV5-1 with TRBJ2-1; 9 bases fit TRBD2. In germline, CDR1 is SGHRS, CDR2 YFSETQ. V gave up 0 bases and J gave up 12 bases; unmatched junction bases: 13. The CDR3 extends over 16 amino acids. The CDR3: CASSLGGTSIRPGQFF. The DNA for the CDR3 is TGCGCCAGCAGCTTGGGAGGGACTAGCATCCGCCCGGGGCAGTTCTTC.

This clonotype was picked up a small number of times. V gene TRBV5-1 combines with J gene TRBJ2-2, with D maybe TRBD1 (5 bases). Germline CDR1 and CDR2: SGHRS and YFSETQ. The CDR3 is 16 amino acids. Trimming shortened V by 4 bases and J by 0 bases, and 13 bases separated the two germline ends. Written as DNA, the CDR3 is TGCGCCAGCAGCACGACAGTTAAAGCGAACACCGGGGAGCTGTTTTTT. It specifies CASSTTVKANTGELFF.

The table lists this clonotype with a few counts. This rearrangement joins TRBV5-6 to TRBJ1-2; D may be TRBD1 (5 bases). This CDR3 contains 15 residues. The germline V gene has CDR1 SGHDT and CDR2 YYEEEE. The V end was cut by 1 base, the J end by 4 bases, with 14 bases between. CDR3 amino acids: CASSLRDGGLYGYTF. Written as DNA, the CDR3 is TGTGCCAGCAGCTTGCGGGACGGCGGACTCTATGGCTACACCTTC.